These T cell receptor beta chains were read from a single sample in a study of cytomegalovirus exposure and HLA in healthy donors. Sequencing was performed with immunoSEQ multiplex PCR; in TCRdb, only in-frame clones are kept and a portion is missing. The data contain roughly 52,000 clones, about four fifths of them seen just once; the ten biggest clones take up about 1.5%. Sequencing used PBMCs. The receptors derive from a female donor in good health and CMV-seronegative. Both conserved end residues are part of each CDR3. A D gene is named only where the DNA matches it firmly. Only part of the rows carry a size: once, few, many, or a class if the clone is expanded.

D: .
size: .
J: TRBJ2-7
V: TRBV11-2
CDR3: CASSFRDTTSYEQYF
DNA: TGTGCCAGCAGTTTCCGGGACACGACCTCCTACGAGCAGTACTTC

D: .
size: few
J: TRBJ1-2
V: TRBV15
CDR3: CATSRATGPRGYTF
DNA: TGTGCCACCAGCAGGGCTACAGGGCCGCGGGGCTACACCTTC

D: TRBD1
size: .
J: TRBJ2-7
V: TRBV6-1
CDR3: CASSVDRASYEQYF
DNA: TGTGCCAGCAGTGTGGACAGGGCGAGCTACGAGCAGTACTTC

D: .
size: .
J: TRBJ2-2
V: TRBV4-2
CDR3: CASSHQDPGGTGELFF
DNA: TGTGCCAGCAGCCATCAAGACCCCGGGGGCACCGGGGAGCTGTTTTTT

D: .
size: .
J: TRBJ1-1
V: TRBV11-3
CDR3: CASSLSGQGNTEAFF
DNA: TGTGCCAGCAGCTTGTCAGGCCAGGGGAACACTGAAGCTTTCTTT

D: .
size: .
J: TRBJ1-5
V: TRBV7-2
CDR3: CATEAGGPSNQPQHF
DNA: TGTGCCACTGAAGCGGGGGGCCCCAGCAATCAGCCCCAGCATTTT

D: TRBD1
size: .
J: TRBJ2-2
V: TRBV9
CDR3: CASSVQGAGELFF
DNA: TGTGCCAGCAGCGTTCAGGGGGCCGGGGAGCTGTTTTTT

D: TRBD1
size: .
J: TRBJ1-6
V: TRBV6-1
CDR3: CASSSQGQVNSPLHF
DNA: TGTGCCAGCAGCTCTCAGGGACAGGTTAATTCACCCCTCCACTTT

D: .
size: .
J: TRBJ2-2
V: TRBV5-1
CDR3: CASSHPGTGELFF
DNA: TGCGCCAGCAGCCATCCGGGGACCGGGGAGCTGTTTTTT

D: TRBD1
size: .
J: TRBJ1-3
V: TRBV5-4
CDR3: CASSRTGSLTGNTIYF
DNA: TGTGCCAGCAGCCGGACAGGGAGCCTCACTGGAAACACCATATATTTT

D: .
size: .
J: TRBJ2-1
V: TRBV7-2
CDR3: CASSSQGGGGRLNEQFF
DNA: TGTGCCAGCAGCTCTCAAGGTGGGGGGGGCCGTCTCAATGAGCAGTTCTTC

D: .
size: .
J: TRBJ2-5
V: TRBV4-1
CDR3: CASSHRRGRDQETQYF
DNA: TGCGCCAGCAGCCATCGGAGGGGCAGAGACCAAGAGACCCAGTACTTC

D: .
size: .
J: TRBJ2-2
V: TRBV7-7
CDR3: CASSLAPVNTGELFF
DNA: TGTGCTAGCAGCTTAGCCCCGGTGAACACCGGGGAGCTGTTTTTT

D: .
size: .
J: TRBJ2-7
V: TRBV7-2
CDR3: CASSLRQGLYEQYF
DNA: TGTGCCAGCAGCTTAAGGCAGGGTCTCTACGAGCAGTACTTC

D: .
size: .
J: TRBJ1-1
V: TRBV18
CDR3: CASSPGRTSYTEAFF
DNA: TGTGCCAGCTCACCCGGAAGGACATCATACACTGAAGCTTTCTTT

D: TRBD2
size: .
J: TRBJ2-1
V: TRBV7-8
CDR3: CASMVLAGGSEQFF
DNA: TGTGCCAGCATGGTACTAGCGGGGGGGAGTGAGCAGTTCTTC

D: .
size: .
J: TRBJ2-2
V: TRBV6-4
CDR3: CASSDSETGELFF
DNA: TGTGCCAGCAGTGACTCTGAGACCGGGGAGCTGTTTTTT

D: .
size: once
J: TRBJ2-3
V: TRBV30
CDR3: CAWSVLLYSTDTQYF
DNA: TGTGCCTGGAGTGTACTGCTCTATAGCACAGATACGCAGTATTTT

D: .
size: .
J: TRBJ1-5
V: TRBV27
CDR3: CASNPSGYNQPQHF
DNA: TGTGCCAGCAATCCCTCAGGGTACAATCAGCCCCAGCATTTT

D: .
size: .
J: TRBJ1-1
V: TRBV2
CDR3: CASIRQANTEAFF
DNA: TGTGCCAGCATAAGACAGGCGAACACTGAAGCTTTCTTT

D: .
size: .
J: TRBJ1-1
V: TRBV30
CDR3: CAWSVRDTEAFF
DNA: TGTGCCTGGAGTGTACGGGACACTGAAGCTTTCTTT

D: TRBD1
size: .
J: TRBJ1-6
V: TRBV4-2
CDR3: CASSQQGAENSPLHF
DNA: TGTGCCAGCAGCCAGCAGGGGGCTGAGAATTCACCCCTCCACTTT

D: .
size: few
J: TRBJ2-6
V: TRBV19
CDR3: CASKGGGAGANVLTF
DNA: TGTGCCAGTAAAGGTGGGGGGGCCGGGGCCAACGTCCTGACTTTC

D: .
size: .
J: TRBJ1-3
V: TRBV7-2
CDR3: CASSLRGGRLGDTIYF
DNA: TGTGCCAGCAGCTTAAGGGGGGGCCGTTTGGGGGACACCATATATTTT

D: .
size: few
J: TRBJ1-1
V: TRBV6-5
CDR3: CASSLDRPPNTEAFF
DNA: TGTGCCAGCAGCCTTGACAGGCCCCCGAACACTGAAGCTTTCTTT

D: .
size: .
J: TRBJ2-5
V: TRBV5-6
CDR3: CASSLLAETQYF
DNA: TGTGCCAGCAGCTTGCTGGCCGAGACCCAGTACTTC

D: TRBD1
size: once
J: TRBJ2-1
V: TRBV6-5
CDR3: CASRVTGTGENEQFF
DNA: TGTGCCAGCAGGGTAACCGGGACAGGGGAGAATGAGCAGTTCTTC

D: .
size: few
J: TRBJ2-2
V: TRBV5-1
CDR3: CASTTPTGTGELFF
DNA: TGCGCCAGCACAACCCCGACAGGCACCGGGGAGCTGTTTTTT

D: TRBD1
size: .
J: TRBJ2-7
V: TRBV27
CDR3: CASSPAGQGTYEQYF
DNA: TGTGCCAGCAGCCCCGCCGGACAGGGGACCTACGAGCAGTACTTC

D: TRBD1
size: .
J: TRBJ1-2
V: TRBV7-9
CDR3: CSSSLEQGARVYGYTF
DNA: TGTTCCAGCAGCTTAGAACAGGGGGCGCGGGTCTATGGCTACACCTTC

D: TRBD1
size: .
J: TRBJ1-2
V: TRBV10-1
CDR3: CASRGDRMLDGYTF
DNA: TGCGCCAGCAGGGGGGACAGGATGCTGGACGGCTACACCTTC

D: .
size: .
J: TRBJ1-3
V: TRBV30
CDR3: CAWSVLRGNTIYF
DNA: TGTGCCTGGAGTGTACTACGGGGAAACACCATATATTTT

D: TRBD1
size: .
J: TRBJ1-2
V: TRBV6-1
CDR3: CATVGQVYGYTF
DNA: TGTGCCACCGTGGGACAGGTATATGGCTACACCTTC

D: .
size: .
J: TRBJ2-7
V: TRBV27
CDR3: CASSWEEVGDEQYF
DNA: TGTGCCAGCAGTTGGGAGGAGGTGGGAGACGAGCAGTACTTC

D: .
size: medium-sized
J: TRBJ1-4
V: TRBV6-1
CDR3: CASSEALRETNEKLFF
DNA: TGTGCCAGCAGTGAAGCGCTTCGGGAAACTAATGAAAAACTGTTTTTT

D: .
size: .
J: TRBJ1-2
V: TRBV27
CDR3: CASSFGRAGYYGYTF
DNA: TGTGCCAGCAGTTTCGGAAGGGCGGGGTACTATGGCTACACCTTC

D: TRBD1
size: .
J: TRBJ1-2
V: TRBV5-6
CDR3: CASSFAGGSYGYTF
DNA: TGTGCCAGCAGCTTTGCAGGGGGTAGCTATGGCTACACCTTC

D: .
size: .
J: TRBJ2-5
V: TRBV5-1
CDR3: CASSLATGDETQYF
DNA: TGCGCCAGCAGCTTGGCGACAGGTGACGAGACCCAGTACTTC

D: TRBD2
size: .
J: TRBJ2-3
V: TRBV4-1
CDR3: CASSHELAKTDTQYF
DNA: TGCGCCAGCAGCCACGAACTAGCGAAAACAGATACGCAGTATTTT

D: TRBD1
size: .
J: TRBJ1-6
V: TRBV7-9
CDR3: CASSSGGGALTLHF
DNA: TGTGCCAGCAGCTCAGGGGGCGGGGCTCTAACCCTCCACTTT

D: .
size: .
J: TRBJ2-5
V: TRBV7-7
CDR3: CASSLMDAGTQYF
DNA: TGTGCTAGCAGCTTGATGGACGCGGGGACCCAGTACTTC

D: TRBD2
size: .
J: TRBJ2-1
V: TRBV14
CDR3: CASSHTGTSGGKQFF
DNA: TGTGCCAGCAGCCATACCGGGACTAGCGGGGGAAAGCAGTTCTTC

D: TRBD1
size: .
J: TRBJ2-7
V: TRBV6-6
CDR3: CASSYGDSDYEQYF
DNA: TGTGCCAGCAGTTACGGGGACAGCGACTACGAGCAGTACTTC

D: .
size: medium-sized
J: TRBJ2-6
V: TRBV19
CDR3: CASSSIAGTGANVLTF
DNA: TGTGCCAGTAGTTCCATTGCAGGGACTGGGGCCAACGTCCTGACTTTC

D: .
size: .
J: TRBJ2-3
V: TRBV11-2
CDR3: CASSSSRGTTDTQYF
DNA: TGTGCCAGCAGCTCCTCCCGGGGAACCACAGATACGCAGTATTTT

D: .
size: .
J: TRBJ1-2
V: TRBV5-4
CDR3: CASSLGLYGYTF
DNA: TGTGCCAGCAGCTTGGGTCTGTATGGCTACACCTTC

D: .
size: once
J: TRBJ1-1
V: TRBV5-4
CDR3: CASSSGLNTEAFF
DNA: TGTGCCAGCAGCTCAGGCCTTAACACTGAAGCTTTCTTT

D: .
size: .
J: TRBJ1-3
V: TRBV9
CDR3: CASSVALQGHSGNTIYF
DNA: TGTGCCAGCAGCGTAGCGCTACAGGGTCACTCTGGAAACACCATATATTTT

D: .
size: .
J: TRBJ1-4
V: TRBV6-5
CDR3: CASSYLGGVNEKLFF
DNA: TGTGCCAGCAGTTACCTCGGGGGGGTAAATGAAAAACTGTTTTTT

D: TRBD2
size: .
J: TRBJ2-3
V: TRBV2
CDR3: CASSASGGADTQYF
DNA: TGTGCCAGCAGTGCTAGCGGGGGGGCAGATACGCAGTATTTT

D: .
size: .
J: TRBJ2-7
V: TRBV21-1
CDR3: CASNPREGGGYEQYF
DNA: TGTGCCAGCAACCCGAGAGAGGGAGGTGGCTACGAGCAGTACTTC

D: TRBD1
size: .
J: TRBJ1-3
V: TRBV25-1
CDR3: CASSQTGRSGNTIYF
DNA: TGTGCCAGCAGTCAGACAGGGCGCTCTGGAAACACCATATATTTT